The T cell receptor beta chain under discussion was sequenced for a study of human T cells and chemical hapten exposure. This clonotype was seen only a few times. Its antigen is still unknown. Trimming took off 4 bases at V and 1 base at J, with 10 bases between the two ends. Germline V gene data show CDR1 as GTSNPN and CDR2 as SVGIG (reference sequence). CDR3 length equals 14 residues. Time point denoted: patch test 2, 6 weeks after DPC sensitization. Treatment described: therapeutic diphenylcyclopropenone sensitization with weekly scalp DPC. Each donor was an alopecia patient between 18 and 70 years of age who qualified for DPC. Each CDR3 protein gets one entry after TCRdb re-called the RACE reads with MiXCR. The sample has some 150,000 distinct CDR3 sequences, roughly 12% seen once. Points from the study as a whole: Controls formed significantly fewer large CDR3 similarity clusters than expanded TCRs did.

The source of this sequence is a woman aged 45-59 years with alopecia areata. Some clones in this sample may be carry-over from other donors' samples. This material consisted of whole blood, taken in connection with sensitization to the hapten diphenylcyclopropenone (DPC). The chain carries TRBV30 and TRBJ2-2; unclear D gene. DNA for the CDR3: TGTGCCTGGAAGGCCGGGTTGAACACCGGGGAGCTGTTTTTT. This sequence encodes CAWKAGLNTGELFF.